The clone carrying this T cell receptor (beta chain) turned up a few times. Its antigen is as yet unknown. The naive CD8 fraction comprised CD45RO-negative cells positively selected for CCR7 and excluded terminally differentiated effector memory CD45RA+ cells. The data are from a study of shared clonotypes between healthy human individuals. Whole-study findings and limits: Naive CD4 clonotype sharing across several donors was approximately 5.2%. Naive subsets generally exceeded memory subsets in estimated richness.

From germline, CDR1 is LNHDA and CDR2 SQIVND (reference sequence). CDR3 size: 14 residues. V was cut by 2 bases and J by 0 bases, with 8 bases left in between. TCRdb keeps only in-frame clones here, not all; method: immunoSEQ multiplex PCR. Among about 2 million clones listed, about 95% were seen once. The sequence was collected from a man between 18 and 35 years old in good health. The chain uses TRBV19 and TRBJ2-7; D uncertain. The specimen was naive CD8+ T cells sorted from blood. The DNA for the CDR3 is TGTGCCAGTAGTATATTGCACGGCTCCTACGAGCAGTACTTC. Encoded protein: CASSILHGSYEQYF.